One and the same sample provided the 26 T cell receptor beta chains below, sequenced in a study of cytomegalovirus exposure and HLA in healthy donors (dated by TCRdb to the late 2010s). The library was produced with the immunoSEQ multiplex PCR assay. Entries here come from immuneACCESS through TCRdb and include only in-frame sequences with V and J called. Some clones fail to appear in such tables; in the studies checked, an unresolved V gene covers under half of the shortfall, and the cause of the remainder is unknown. Across this sample there are about 130,000 clones, with around nine tenths seen only once. The top ten clonotypes cover 3% to 4% of the sample. Sequencing used PBMCs. The source is a young man in good health and CMV-seronegative.

This chain joins TRBV6-1 and TRBJ1-2; D is possibly TRBD1 (6 bases). The CDR3 is made up of 12 amino acids. CDR1 MNHNS and CDR2 SASEGT come from the germline V gene. Trimming cost V 5 bases and J 6 bases, with 10 bases left between them. The CDR3 DNA reads TGTGCCAGCAGTCTGACAGGAGATGGCTACACCTTC. Protein product: CASSLTGDGYTF.

This sequence joins TRBV7-9 and TRBJ1-1, with 8 bases identical to TRBD1. This CDR3 has 15 amino acids. J was trimmed by 2 bases and V by 5 bases; bases with no gene match: 7. The germline CDR1 and CDR2 sequences are SEHNR and FQNEAQ (reference sequence). The CDR3 sequence is CASSTGQGTNTEAFF. CDR3 in DNA: TGTGCCAGCAGCACCGGACAGGGAACAAACACTGAAGCTTTCTTT.

This clone appeared a single time. The chain is built from TRBV7-2 and TRBJ2-4; maybe TRBD2 (7 bases). V was trimmed by 2 bases and J by 8 bases, leaving 13 bases between them. This CDR3 is built from 14 residues. The germline CDR1 and CDR2 sequences are SGHTA and FQGNSA. The CDR3 protein is CASSLRGGEDIQYF. CDR3 nucleotides: TGTGCCAGCAGCTTAAGGGGGGGAGAGGACATTCAGTACTTC.

The V gene is TRBV5-1, the J gene TRBJ2-7, with 8 bases lining up with TRBD1. Germline CDR1 reads SGHRS; CDR2 reads YFSETQ. CDR3 length: 15 amino acids. The J segment lost 0 bases and the V segment lost 4 bases, leaving 6 bases of the junction unmatched. This CDR3 reads CASSDGTGRSYEQYF. The CDR3 DNA follows: TGCGCCAGCAGCGACGGGACAGGACGCTCCTACGAGCAGTACTTC.

The gene calls are TRBV5-8 and TRBJ1-2; 7 bases are shared with TRBD1. Germline assignment: CDR1 SGHTS and CDR2 YDEGEE. Trimming removed 4 bases from V and 8 bases from J; junction bases left unmatched: 5. The CDR3 spans 12 residues. CDR3 region: CASSAGGFGYTF. For the CDR3, the DNA is TGTGCCAGCAGCGCAGGGGGTTTCGGCTACACCTTC.

The chain recombines TRBV27 with TRBJ1-2, with no clear D. The CDR3 is made up of 14 amino acids. Germline V gene sequence: CDR1 MNHEY, CDR2 SMNVEV (reference sequence). V lost 5 bases, J lost 1 base, and 11 bases lay in between. The CDR3 coding sequence is TGTGCCAGCAGTCCAACCGGGAATAACTATGGCTACACCTTC. Amino acid sequence: CASSPTGNNYGYTF.

This CDR3 is CASSRSPGQGAYEQYF. CDR3 coding DNA: TGCGCCAGCAGCCGTTCTCCGGGACAGGGGGCCTACGAGCAGTACTTC. The chain couples TRBV5-1 to TRBJ2-7; 11 nucleotides agree with TRBD1. Germline values: CDR1 SGHRS, CDR2 YFSETQ. Trimming at V came to 4 bases and at J to 2 bases, leaving 8 bases not matched to a gene. The CDR3 totals 16 residues.

This clone has just a few counts. The V and J genes are TRBV12-5 and TRBJ2-7, with D possibly being TRBD1 (5 bases). V was shortened by 0 bases and J by 2 bases, with 20 bases between the two germline ends. The V gene's germline CDR1 is LGHNT and CDR2 FRNRAP. CDR3 length equals 18 residues. CDR3 protein: CASGLVRVLGQGPYEQYF. CDR3 nucleotide sequence: TGTGCTAGTGGTTTGGTACGCGTCCTTGGGCAGGGCCCCTACGAGCAGTACTTC.

The sample holds a few counts of this clone. This chain links TRBV6-4 with TRBJ2-1, with 7 bases aligning to TRBD2. This CDR3 is built from 13 residues. V gave up 5 bases and J gave up 2 bases; unmatched junction bases: 0. In germline, CDR1 is MRHNA, CDR2 SNTAGT. The CDR3 DNA reads TGTGCCAGCAGTAGCGGGGCCTACAATGAGCAGTTCTTC. It is translated as CASSSGAYNEQFF.

The genes are TRBV9 and TRBJ2-3, with 9 bases that match TRBD1. The trim removed 0 bases at V and 4 bases at J, leaving 9 bases unmatched. CDR1 and CDR2 (germline): SGDLS, YYNGEE. CDR3 size: 17 residues. The CDR3 loop reads CASSVDLGTGTSDTQYF. The CDR3 region has the DNA TGTGCCAGCAGCGTAGACCTCGGGACAGGGACATCAGATACGCAGTATTTT.

The chain is built from TRBV27 and TRBJ1-6, with 7 positions matching TRBD1. Looked up from germline, CDR1 is MNHEY and CDR2 is SMNVEV (reference sequence). Unmatched junction bases numbered 16, after V lost 10 bases and J lost 10 bases. The CDR3 consists of 15 residues. The CDR3, as DNA: TGTGCCACCAAGGCCTCAGGGGGACTAGGATCACCCCTCCACTTT. As protein: CATKASGGLGSPLHF.

This chain links TRBV5-8 with TRBJ2-2; 9 nucleotides align to TRBD1. The CDR3 runs to 16 residues. V gave up 4 bases and J gave up 1 base; unmatched junction bases: 5. Germline loops: CDR1 SGHTS, CDR2 YDEGEE. The DNA for the CDR3 is TGTGCCAGCAGCGTGCTGGGACAGGGGAACACCGGGGAGCTGTTTTTT. Amino acids: CASSVLGQGNTGELFF. Drawing the rest from reference TRBV5-8 and TRBJ2-2, the complete variable domain is EAGVTQSPTHLIKTRGQQATLRCSPISGHTSVYWYQQALGLGLQFLLWYDEGEERNRGNFPPRFSGRQFPNYSSELNVNALELEDSALYLCASSVLGQGNTGELFFGEGSRLTVL.

The rearrangement joins TRBV18 to TRBJ2-7, with 11 bases identical to TRBD2. V trimming: 3 bases; J trimming: 3 bases; junction bases outside the gene matches: 4. The CDR3 contains 15 residues. Germline assignment: CDR1 KGHSH and CDR2 LQKENI. CDR3 DNA: TGTGCCAGCTCACCCGGGACTAGCGGAGGCTACGAGCAGTACTTC. This codes for CASSPGTSGGYEQYF.

The V gene is TRBV29-1, the J gene TRBJ2-1; the D gene is possibly TRBD2 (6 bases). Trimming left V 4 bases short and J 5 bases short, with 15 bases between. The CDR3 totals 14 residues. CDR1 and CDR2 from the germline V gene are SQVTM and ANQGSEA. CDR3 amino acids: CSVVRREENNEQFF. In DNA form, the CDR3 reads TGCAGCGTTGTGAGAAGGGAGGAGAACAATGAGCAGTTCTTC.

The CDR3 is CASSFDPGQGSYGYGYTF. CDR3 bases: TGTGCCAGCAGTTTCGATCCGGGACAGGGCTCGTATGGCTATGGCTACACCTTC. V gene TRBV7-9 combines with J gene TRBJ1-2, with 9 bases matching TRBD1. This CDR3 region has 18 residues. V lost 6 bases, J lost 4 bases, and 18 bases stayed unmatched. The germline CDR1 and CDR2 sequences are SEHNR and FQNEAQ (reference sequence).

J is TRBJ1-6 and V is TRBV10-3; 8 bases fit TRBD1. The CDR3 extends over 14 amino acids. Germline V lookup: CDR1 ENHRY, CDR2 SYGVKD. V lost 11 bases to trimming and J lost 9 bases; unmatched junction nucleotides: 12. Here the CDR3 DNA reads TGTGCCTCCAACTCAGGACAGGGTAGTTCACCCCTCCACTTT. Translated, it gives CASNSGQGSSPLHF.

The chain couples TRBV13 to TRBJ2-5, with 14 bases identical to TRBD2. This CDR3 region has 16 residues. V lost 5 bases, J lost 2 bases, and 4 bases stayed unmatched. The germline V gene has CDR1 PRHDT and CDR2 FYEKMQ (reference sequence). CDR3 sequence (DNA): TGTGCCAGCAGCAGACTAGCGGGGGGGATACAAGAGACCCAGTACTTC. Its protein is CASSRLAGGIQETQYF. The full variable domain, its missing parts supplied by reference TRBV13 and TRBJ2-5, is AAGVIQSPRHLIKEKRETATLKCYPIPRHDTVYWYQQGPGQDPQFLISFYEKMQSDKGSIPDRFSAQQFSDYHSELNMSSLELGDSALYFCASSRLAGGIQETQYFGPGTRLLVL.

The chain is built from TRBV5-4 and TRBJ1-1; D unresolved. V was pared by 5 bases and J by 3 bases, with 20 bases between. The length of the CDR3 is 16 residues. In germline, CDR1 is SGHNT, CDR2 YYREEE (reference sequence). In DNA form, the CDR3 reads TGTGCCAGCAGTCGAAATACATGGAGGAGGGACACTGAAGCTTTCTTT. Encoded protein: CASSRNTWRRDTEAFF.

This sequence joins TRBV7-9 and TRBJ2-6, with TRBD1 identical over 9 bases. The CDR3 runs to 17 residues. J gave up 0 bases and V 4 bases, and 4 bases lay outside the gene matches. The V gene's germline CDR1 is SEHNR and CDR2 FQNEAQ (reference sequence). The CDR3 nucleotides read TGTGCCAGCAGCTCGACAGGGGGTTACTCTGGGGCCAACGTCCTGACTTTC. It yields the protein CASSSTGGYSGANVLTF.

This clone occurred many times. The V gene is TRBV4-2, the J gene TRBJ2-5, with 12 bases identical to TRBD2. V was pared by 3 bases and J by 4 bases, with 6 bases of the junction left unmatched. Germline assignment: CDR1 LGHNA and CDR2 YNFKEQ. This CDR3 comprises 16 residues. CDR3 amino acids: CASSHTPSGGGETQYF. The CDR3 DNA follows: TGTGCCAGCAGCCACACTCCTAGCGGGGGGGGAGAGACCCAGTACTTC.

The chain joins TRBV11-1 to TRBJ2-3; a possible D gene is TRBD1 (5 bases). V lost 4 bases to trimming and J lost 6 bases, with 11 bases between them. The germline V gene encodes CDR1 SGHAT and CDR2 FQDESV (reference sequence). This CDR3 is built from 13 residues. The CDR3 DNA reads TGTGCCAGCAGCTGGGGCAGTGCGGATACGCAGTATTTT. Translating gives CASSWGSADTQYF.

The CDR3 sequence: CSGGTGITEAFF. The CDR3 DNA sequence: TGCAGCGGAGGGACAGGGATTACTGAAGCTTTCTTT. The gene calls are TRBV29-1 and TRBJ1-1; 9 nucleotides line up with TRBD1. The CDR3 totals 12 residues. Unmatched junction bases numbered 5, after V lost 7 bases and J lost 5 bases. Germline CDR1 and CDR2: SQVTM and ANQGSEA. The full variable domain, in which reference TRBV29-1 and TRBJ1-1 provide the parts outside the CDR3, is SAVISQKPSRDICQRGTSLTIQCQVDSQVTMMFWYRQQPGQSLTLIATANQGSEATYESGFVIDKFPISRPNLTFSTLTVSNMSPEDSSIYLCSGGTGITEAFFGQGTRLTVV.

V usage is TRBV5-4 and J usage is TRBJ1-2; 7 bases are a match to TRBD1. CDR1 and CDR2 (germline): SGHNT, YYREEE (reference sequence). The CDR3 spans 15 residues. J was trimmed by 1 base and V by 1 base; bases with no gene match: 4. As DNA, the CDR3 is TGTGCCAGCAGCTTGACAGGGGATAGTAACTATGGCTACACCTTC. This sequence encodes CASSLTGDSNYGYTF.

The chain uses TRBV25-1 and TRBJ2-7; TRBD2 might be the D (6 bases). Trimming stripped 3 bases from V and 9 bases from J, with 21 bases between. CDR1 is MGHDK and CDR2 is SYGVNS in the germline V gene. This CDR3 spans 15 amino acids. This CDR3 reads CASSDLGTGLGGQYF. CDR3 nucleotide sequence: TGTGCCAGCAGTGACCTCGGGACGGGACTGGGCGGGCAGTACTTC.

This rearrangement joins TRBV18 to TRBJ1-1; D possibly corresponds to TRBD1 (6 bases). Per the germline V gene, CDR1 is KGHSH and CDR2 is LQKENI. Between the trimmed V and J ends, which lost 2 bases and 6 bases, there was a span of 13 bases. The CDR3 contains 14 residues. The CDR3 coding sequence is TGTGCCAGCTCACCAAACAGGGTTAGCGCTGAAGCTTTCTTT. Translation gives CASSPNRVSAEAFF.

The gene calls are TRBV6-1 and TRBJ2-5; 12 bases align to TRBD2. The J segment lost 4 bases and the V segment lost 4 bases, leaving 19 bases of the junction unmatched. This CDR3 contains 20 residues. Germline CDR1 and CDR2: MNHNS and SASEGT. In DNA, the CDR3 is TGTGCCAGCAGTGGTTTAAAATACCGACCTAGCGGGGGGGCCGTAGAGACCCAGTACTTC. Its translation: CASSGLKYRPSGGAVETQYF.